This T cell receptor (beta chain) originates from a study of tumor-infiltrating lymphocytes in primary liver carcinoma. Study-wide background: Sample yields, roughly 3.5 to 7.5 million productive TCRbeta reads, were similar across the tissue types.

The CDR3 has 14 amino acids. The germline V gene encodes CDR1 SGHNT and CDR2 YENEEA. V shed 4 bases and J shed 4 bases, with 13 bases lying between them. From 500 to 600 ng of total RNA, TCR beta-specific cDNA was reverse-transcribed using a constant-region primer. Amplification in three nested multiplex PCR rounds with slightly modified ARM-PCR gave rise to TCR beta libraries. Use of TRBV1-TRBV30 forward primers with a C-beta reverse primer characterized the first two PCR rounds, which lasted roughly 11 cycles each. TCRdb analysed the multiplex PCR reads with MiXCR anew, one entry per CDR3 protein. Among roughly 100,000 distinct CDR3 sequences listed, 80% to 85% were seen once. Extraction of RNA together with DNA used about 17-31 mg of unsorted bulk tissue.

The V gene is TRBV11-3, the J gene TRBJ1-1, with D possibly matching TRBD1 (5 bases). The receptor's source is a man aged 40-50 years with primary liver carcinoma and hepatitis B virus infection. Sequenced material: liver tumor tissue from sampling region 3. As to subset: tumor region T3, left-lateral pole. CDR3 in DNA: TGTGCCAGCAGCTCTGGGGCAAGAGGCACTGAAGCTTTCTTT. Its translation is CASSSGARGTEAFF.